This T cell receptor beta chain was documented in a study of T cells in Graves' hyperthyroidism and ophthalmopathy. General study points: Ophthalmopathy was predicted by the model a median of 6.5 months ahead of onset.

Regions amplified from RNA transcripts were the TCR beta CDR3 regions. First-round RT-PCR targeting the TCR CDR3 was performed with the HTBI primer set. TCRdb re-called the multiplex PCR reads through MiXCR, storing one row per CDR3 protein. The data hold fewer than 500,000 distinct CDR3 sequences, with about 15% observed a single time. A note on this clonotype: The target antigen is unknown.

Reasons for excluding patients were uncontrolled infection, other autoimmune disease, pregnancy or lactation. V dropped 6 bases and J dropped 0; count of bases not matched to a gene: 5. The CDR3 is 14 residues long. Looked up from germline, CDR1 is SGDLS and CDR2 is YYNGEE. This receptor was taken from a young man with Graves' ophthalmopathy. Sequencing input: blood. V gene TRBV9 combines with J gene TRBJ2-5, with 7 positions matching TRBD1. This chain's CDR3 is CASTRDSYQETQYF. The CDR3 nucleotides are TGTGCCAGCACCCGGGACAGCTACCAAGAGACCCAGTACTTC. Supplemented by reference TRBV9 and TRBJ2-5, the full variable domain reads DSGVTQTPKHLITATGQRVTLRCSPRSGDLSVYWYQQSLDQGLQFLIQYYNGEERAKGNILERFSAQQFPDLHSELNLSSLELGDSALYFCASTRDSYQETQYFGPGTRLLVL.